The source of this TCR beta chain is a study of blood T cell repertoires in COVID-19. Study summary: From the United States, Italy and Spain came samples of acute and convalescent COVID-19. T cells, B-cell-depleted T cells, or PBMCs supplied cDNA or gDNA.

The germline CDR1 and CDR2 sequences are MNHEY and SVGEGT. The CDR3 has 20 residues. J gave up 1 base and V 4 bases, and 21 bases lay outside the gene matches. Generated by immunoSEQ multiplex PCR, the TCRdb table keeps only in-frame clones and is missing some. The repertoire holds some 190,000 clones, approximately 83% seen once, with approximately 10% in the top ten. V gene TRBV6-2 or TRBV6-3 combines with J gene TRBJ1-2, with 7 bases aligning to TRBD1. Material: peripheral blood. This clonotype was sampled from a human donor with active or convalescent COVID-19. The donor label of this sample is uncertain. For the CDR3, the DNA is TGTGCCAGCAGTTTTGCTCCCGGACAGGCCTCACCGCACGTTAACTATGGCTACACCTTC. It specifies CASSFAPGQASPHVNYGYTF.